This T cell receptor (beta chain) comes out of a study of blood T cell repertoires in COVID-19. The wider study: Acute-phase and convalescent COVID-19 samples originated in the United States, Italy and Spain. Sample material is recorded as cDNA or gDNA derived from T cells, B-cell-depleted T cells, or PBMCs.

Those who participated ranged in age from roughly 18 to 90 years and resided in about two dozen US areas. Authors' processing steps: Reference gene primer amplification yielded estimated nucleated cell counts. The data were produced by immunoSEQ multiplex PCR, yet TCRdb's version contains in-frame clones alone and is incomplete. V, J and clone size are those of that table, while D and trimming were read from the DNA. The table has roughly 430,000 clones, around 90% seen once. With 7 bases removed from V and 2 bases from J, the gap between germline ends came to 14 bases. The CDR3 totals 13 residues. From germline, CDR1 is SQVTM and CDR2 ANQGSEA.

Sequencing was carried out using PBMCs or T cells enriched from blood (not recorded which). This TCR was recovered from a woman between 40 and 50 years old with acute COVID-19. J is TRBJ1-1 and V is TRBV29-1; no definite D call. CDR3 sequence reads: CSGSLQANTEAFF. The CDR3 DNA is TGCAGCGGGTCTTTGCAGGCTAACACTGAAGCTTTCTTT.